This is a list of T cell receptor beta chains from one sample in a study of blood T cell repertoires in COVID-19. Libraries were prepared by immunoSEQ multiplex PCR; TCRdb keeps only in-frame clonotypes and omits some of them. The sample yields over 150,000 clones, approximately 88% seen once. Material for sequencing was peripheral blood. These receptors came from a woman aged 55-69 years who had recovered from COVID-19. CDR3s leave out the opening cysteine and the closing phenylalanine or tryptophan. Each record gives: clone size, J gene, V gene, CDR3 protein. Some rows mark clone size as missing; the rest say once, few, many or name a class of expanded clone.

- TRBJ2-3 TRBV19 ASSIEGTSATDTQY
- TRBJ2-5 TRBV5-1 ASSLWGQQETQY
- TRBJ2-7 TRBV28 ASSSGQFPSYEQY
- TRBJ2-5 TRBV10-3 AISESGLGPAKETQY
- TRBJ2-3 TRBV24-1 ATSDSPIRSTDTQY
- TRBJ2-7 TRBV19 ASSTGGGAAEQY
- TRBJ2-5 TRBV3-1/TRBV3-2 ASSQWNSGGAETQY
- TRBJ2-1 TRBV9 ASSQAQRGYNEQF
- TRBJ2-3 TRBV6-4 ASSDFGGPTDTQY
once TRBJ2-2 TRBV7-8 ASSPRDFSNTGELF
- TRBJ1-4 TRBV9 ASSVAPDFNEKLF
once TRBJ2-7 TRBV27 ASSSPGTGSYEQY
- TRBJ2-3 TRBV9 ASSPRTRQGAGTDTQY
- TRBJ2-3 TRBV5-1 ASSRLGVGDTQY
- TRBJ1-6 TRBV30 AWSRTGNSPLH
- TRBJ2-2 TRBV10-1 ASSDGGQGVTGELF
- TRBJ1-6 TRBV6-5 ASSSGQGRHNSPLH
few TRBJ2-5 TRBV15 ATSRDLGRGETQY
- TRBJ2-3 TRBV19 ASGLAGDTQY
- TRBJ1-6 TRBV28 ASSLGSSYNSPLH
once TRBJ1-4 TRBV4-1 ASSQEEFGGSNEKLF
- TRBJ2-3 TRBV29-1 SVEDRGATDTQY
- TRBJ2-1 TRBV5-5 ASSLGEYRSYNEQF